These T cell receptor beta chains were read from a single sample in a study of T cells in localized non-small cell lung cancer. Assay used: immunoSEQ multiplex PCR; TCRdb lists only in-frame clones, some missing. The data contain approximately 30,000 clones, approximately 91% of them singletons. This material consisted of peripheral blood mononuclear cells, taken before any cancer treatment. The receptors were gathered from a woman aged 40 to 75 with stage III lung adenocarcinoma. The conserved cysteine and the conserved F or W are not part of the CDR3 here.

CDR3aa,j_gene,v_gene
ASSLMVAGRSGELF,TRBJ2-2,TRBV5-1
ASSSWGGPGELF,TRBJ2-2,TRBV7-3
ASSWVDYGYT,TRBJ1-2,TRBV19
ASSLGQVRETQY,TRBJ2-5,TRBV5-1
SVGGRAVGELF,TRBJ2-2,TRBV29-1
ASSFAGKTGELF,TRBJ2-2,TRBV28
ASSLASLAWGNEQF,TRBJ2-1,TRBV5-6
ASSLSGWGSPLH,TRBJ1-6,TRBV5-4
SVGMESNYGYT,TRBJ1-2,TRBV29-1
ASSHQDSPNNEQF,TRBJ2-1,TRBV5-1
ASSLDVTGNTEAF,TRBJ1-1,TRBV5-4
ASSYPRGGTDTQY,TRBJ2-3,TRBV6-5
ASIREGTTGELF,TRBJ2-2,TRBV2
ASSEGNGQGEDYEQY,TRBJ2-7,TRBV6-4
ASSLELGTDTQY,TRBJ2-3,TRBV5-1